Described below is a single TCR beta chain sequence and its context. The sample comes from a study of T cell changes during pregnancy in multiple sclerosis. Method: immunoSEQ multiplex PCR; TCRdb's copy keeps in-frame clones and lacks some. The sample contains roughly 40,000 clones, more than 90% of which appear only once. The material was peripheral blood, obtained before pregnancy. The receptor comes from a female donor with multiple sclerosis, enrolled in a pregnancy study.

CDR3 in amino acids: CASSHSYEQYF. CDR3 coding DNA: TGTGCCAGCAGCCACTCCTACGAGCAGTACTTC. The chain joins TRBV2 to TRBJ2-7; D uncertain. The CDR3 contains 11 residues. Germline CDR1 is SNHLY and CDR2 is FYNNEI. The V end was cut by 6 bases, the J end by 0 bases, with 3 bases between.